These T cell receptor beta chains were read from a single sample in a study of blood T cells in healthy people across ages. One entry per CDR3 protein results from TCRdb running MiXCR on the 5' RACE reads. This sample has under 2 million distinct CDR3 sequences; almost 35% occur once, and the top ten carry over 9%. What was sequenced was blood. Receptors were obtained from a woman aged 25 to 39 in good health. Both conserved end residues are part of each CDR3. The order of the fields is V gene, D gene, J gene, clone size, CDR3 DNA, CDR3 protein. The D gene is left open where the match is weak. Size values are once, few and many counts, or a class for expanded clones, and some rows have none.

TRBV20-1	-	TRBJ1-1	few	TGCAGTGCTAGAATCAGGGTTGCTTTCTTT	CSARIRVAFF
TRBV20-1	-	TRBJ1-5	-	TGCAGTACCAACCGGGCAGGCGCCAGCAATCAGCCCCAGCATTTT	CSTNRAGASNQPQHF
TRBV7-9	TRBD1	TRBJ2-2	-	TGTGCCAGCAGCCCGGGACAGCACACCGGGGAGCTGTTTTTT	CASSPGQHTGELFF
TRBV5-1	TRBD2	TRBJ2-1	few	TGCGCCAGCAGCCGGGGGGACTGGTCCTACAATGAGCAGTTCTTC	CASSRGDWSYNEQFF
TRBV5-1	TRBD1	TRBJ1-2	many	TGCGCCAGCAGCTTGTTAGGACAGGGCTATGGCTACACCTTC	CASSLLGQGYGYTF
TRBV6-1	-	TRBJ2-1	many	TGTGCCACCCTCACCTCAGGGTGCAATGAGCAGTTCTTC	CATLTSGCNEQFF
TRBV20-1	-	TRBJ2-5	-	TGCAGTGCTCAGCTGGACTGGCCCCGGGGGCGGACCCAGTACTTC	CSAQLDWPRGRTQYF
TRBV2	-	TRBJ2-7	few	TGTGCCAGCAGTGAAGGTTGGGGTTCCGAGCAGTACTTC	CASSEGWGSEQYF
TRBV27	-	TRBJ1-1	-	TGTGCCAGCAGTGGAACGGGGCCCCCTGAAGCTTTCTTT	CASSGTGPPEAFF
TRBV27	-	TRBJ1-1	few	TGTGCCAGCAAGAGGAACACTGAAGCTTTCTTT	CASKRNTEAFF
TRBV5-4	-	TRBJ2-7	-	TGTGCCAGCAGCCCCCGGGACCCCTCCTACGAGCAGTACTTC	CASSPRDPSYEQYF
TRBV5-6	-	TRBJ2-1	-	TGTGCCAGCAGCTTGGAGCCCGAGCTCTACAATGAGCAGTTCTTC	CASSLEPELYNEQFF
TRBV20-1	-	TRBJ1-1	-	TGCAGTGCTGGGAGTTGGGGGACTGAAGCTTTCTTT	CSAGSWGTEAFF
TRBV25-1	TRBD1	TRBJ1-6	-	TGTGCCAGCAGTGAGGGTAACAGGGGGTATTCACCCCTCCACTTT	CASSEGNRGYSPLHF
TRBV28	-	TRBJ2-5	few	TGTGCCAGCAGTTCCCTTTCGGGAGTCGGGGAGACCCAGTACTTC	CASSSLSGVGETQYF
TRBV27	-	TRBJ2-1	-	TGTGCCAGCAGTTTATCTGCTAGACACAATGAGCAGTTCTTC	CASSLSARHNEQFF
TRBV3-1	-	TRBJ2-7	-	TGTGCCAGCACCCCGCTAGGGCATCGGGGGGCCAGCAACGAGCAGTACTTC	CASTPLGHRGASNEQYF
TRBV6-2/TRBV6-3	TRBD1	TRBJ1-6	-	TGTGCCAGCAGGAAGACAGGGGGCGGGTCACCCCTCCACTTT	CASRKTGGGSPLHF
TRBV20-1	-	TRBJ1-1	-	TGCAGTGCTAGAGATACAGGGACAAAAGCGGAGGCTGAAGCTTTCTTT	CSARDTGTKAEAEAFF
TRBV5-1	TRBD2	TRBJ2-5	few	TGCGCCAGCAGCTATAGACTAGCGGGGAGTCAAGAGACCCAGTACTTC	CASSYRLAGSQETQYF
TRBV11-2	TRBD2	TRBJ2-3	-	TGTGCCAGCAGCTTAGATAGCGGGGGACTAACGCAGTATTTT	CASSLDSGGLTQYF
TRBV29-1	-	TRBJ2-1	-	TGCAGCGTTCTCAAGGCAGCCCAATCCCCTCTCAGTGAGCAGTTCTTC	CSVLKAAQSPLSEQFF
TRBV15	TRBD2	TRBJ2-7	-	TGTGCCACCTGCAGAGTAGCGGGAGCCTACGAGCAGTACTTC	CATCRVAGAYEQYF
TRBV12-3/TRBV12-4	-	TRBJ1-2	-	TGTGCCAGCAGTTTAGAGCCCGGGGCAGGGCCAGCGCCAGGCTATGGCTACACCTTC	CASSLEPGAGPAPGYGYTF
TRBV18	-	TRBJ2-5	few	TGTGCCAGCTCATCCAGTCGATTCCGGGAGACCCAGTACTTC	CASSSSRFRETQYF
TRBV7-9	-	TRBJ1-2	-	TGTGCCAGCAGCTCGGTGATGAACTATGGCTACACCTTC	CASSSVMNYGYTF
TRBV6-1	-	TRBJ2-3	-	TGTGCCAGCAGTGAGTTGCGGGGTAGGGATACGCAGTATTTT	CASSELRGRDTQYF
TRBV28	-	TRBJ2-3	-	TGTGCCAGCAGTGCCGCACGGAGCGCAGATACGCAGTATTTT	CASSAARSADTQYF
TRBV5-6	-	TRBJ1-2	-	TGTGCCAGCAGCTTGGGACAGAGTAATGGCTACACCTTC	CASSLGQSNGYTF
TRBV20-1	-	TRBJ2-7	-	TGCAGTGCTAGTCTGCCGGGACACTTCTCCTACGAGCAGTACTTC	CSASLPGHFSYEQYF
TRBV9	-	TRBJ2-5	few	TGTGCCAGCAGCGCACTGGAAGGGATGTTGGAGACCCAGTACTTC	CASSALEGMLETQYF
TRBV7-6	-	TRBJ2-5	-	TGTGCCAGCAGCTTAGAAAGGCAATCAGAGACCCAGTACTTC	CASSLERQSETQYF